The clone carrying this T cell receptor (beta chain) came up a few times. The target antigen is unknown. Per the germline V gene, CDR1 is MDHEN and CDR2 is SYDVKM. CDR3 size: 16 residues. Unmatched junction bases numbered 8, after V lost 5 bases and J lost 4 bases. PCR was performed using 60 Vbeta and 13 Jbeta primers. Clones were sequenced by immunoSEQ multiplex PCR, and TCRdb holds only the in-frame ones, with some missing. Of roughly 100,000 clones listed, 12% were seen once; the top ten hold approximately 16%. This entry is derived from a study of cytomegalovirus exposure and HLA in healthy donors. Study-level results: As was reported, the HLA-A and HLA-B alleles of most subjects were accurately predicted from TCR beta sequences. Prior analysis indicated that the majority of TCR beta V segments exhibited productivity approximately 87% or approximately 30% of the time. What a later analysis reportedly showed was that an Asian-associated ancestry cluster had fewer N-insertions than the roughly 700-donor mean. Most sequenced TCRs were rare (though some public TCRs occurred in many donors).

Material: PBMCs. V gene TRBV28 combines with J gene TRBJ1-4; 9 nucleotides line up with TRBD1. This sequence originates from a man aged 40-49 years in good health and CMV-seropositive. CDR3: CASSEPKGQGNEKLFF. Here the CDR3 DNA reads TGTGCCAGCAGTGAACCGAAGGGACAGGGTAATGAAAAACTGTTTTTT.